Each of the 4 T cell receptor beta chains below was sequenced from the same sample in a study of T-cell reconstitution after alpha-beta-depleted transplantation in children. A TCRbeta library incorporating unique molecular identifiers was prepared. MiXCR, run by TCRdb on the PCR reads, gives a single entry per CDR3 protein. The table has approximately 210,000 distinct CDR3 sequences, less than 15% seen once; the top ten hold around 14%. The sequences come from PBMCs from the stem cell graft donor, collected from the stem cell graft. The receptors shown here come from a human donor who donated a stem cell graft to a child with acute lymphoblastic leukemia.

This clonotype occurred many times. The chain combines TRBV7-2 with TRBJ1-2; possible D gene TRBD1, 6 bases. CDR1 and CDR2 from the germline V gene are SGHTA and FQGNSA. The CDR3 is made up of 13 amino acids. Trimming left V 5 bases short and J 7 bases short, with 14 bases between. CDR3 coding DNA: TGTGCCAGCAGCCCCGGGGGCTCTGGTGGCTACACCTTC. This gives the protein CASSPGGSGGYTF.

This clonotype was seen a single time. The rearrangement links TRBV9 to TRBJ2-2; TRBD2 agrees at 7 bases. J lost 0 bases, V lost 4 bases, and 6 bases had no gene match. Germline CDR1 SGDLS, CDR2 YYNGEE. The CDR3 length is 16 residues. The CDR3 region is CASSLRGGSNTGELFF. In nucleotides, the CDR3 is TGTGCCAGCAGCCTCCGCGGGGGTTCGAACACCGGGGAGCTGTTTTTT.

CDR3 coding DNA: TGTGCCAGCAGCCAAGATCGGCTAGCTGTTCGCAACGAGCAGTACTTC. Its translation: CASSQDRLAVRNEQYF. The chain couples TRBV3-1 to TRBJ2-7, with TRBD2 as a possible D gene (5 bases). V lost 0 bases and J 5 bases, leaving 17 bases between the germline ends. CDR1 and CDR2 (germline): LGHDT, YNNKEL (reference sequence). There are 16 residues in the CDR3.

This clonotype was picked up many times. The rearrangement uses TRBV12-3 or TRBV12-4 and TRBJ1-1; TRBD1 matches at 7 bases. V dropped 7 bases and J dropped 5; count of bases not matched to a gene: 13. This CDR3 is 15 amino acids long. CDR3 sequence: CASKRQGRGATEAFF. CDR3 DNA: TGTGCCAGCAAACGACAGGGTAGGGGAGCGACTGAAGCTTTCTTT.